Sequencing of this T cell receptor (beta chain) was carried out in a study of cytomegalovirus exposure and HLA in healthy donors. Study as a whole: In terms of ancestry, the Caucasian-associated cluster contained about 81% of the roughly 400 genotyped donors.

Amplification used 60 Vbeta primers and 13 Jbeta primers. The data were produced by immunoSEQ multiplex PCR, yet TCRdb's version contains in-frame clones alone and is incomplete. This table has about 160,000 clones, 65% to 70% appearing once. Everyone who donated was a healthy bone marrow donor. For this clone: The antigen is not known.

Study-level results: On later analysis, the bulk of CMV-associated TCR beta chains appeared to be HLA-restricted.

Germline assignment: CDR1 MNHNS and CDR2 SASEGT. The CDR3 extends over 15 amino acids. V lost 6 bases to trimming and J lost 5 bases, with 16 bases between them. The TCR sequence derives from a woman aged 18-29 years in good health and CMV-seropositive. The chain has TRBV6-1 and TRBJ1-4; tentative D call: TRBD1 (6 bases). The specimen was PBMCs. CDR3 loop: CASRVLGGQNEKLFF. For the CDR3, the DNA is TGTGCCAGCAGAGTGCTAGGGGGTCAGAATGAAAAACTGTTTTTT.